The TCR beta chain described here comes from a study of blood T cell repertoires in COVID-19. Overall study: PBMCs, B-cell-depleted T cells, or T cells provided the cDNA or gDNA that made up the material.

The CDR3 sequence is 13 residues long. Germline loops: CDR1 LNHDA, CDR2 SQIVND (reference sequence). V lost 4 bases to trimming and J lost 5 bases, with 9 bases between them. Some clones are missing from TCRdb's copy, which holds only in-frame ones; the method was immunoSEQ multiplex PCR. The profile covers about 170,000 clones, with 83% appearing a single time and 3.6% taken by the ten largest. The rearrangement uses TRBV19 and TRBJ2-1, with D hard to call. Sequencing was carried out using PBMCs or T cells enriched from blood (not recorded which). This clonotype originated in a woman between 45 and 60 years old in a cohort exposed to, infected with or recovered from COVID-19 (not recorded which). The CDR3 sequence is CASSTGPHNEQFF. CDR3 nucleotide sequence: TGTGCCAGTAGTACTGGGCCTCACAATGAGCAGTTCTTC.